This note documents a single T cell receptor beta chain sequence. These data belong to a study of T cell responses to AZD1222 COVID-19 vaccine. Sequencing used immunoSEQ multiplex PCR; TCRdb keeps in-frame clones, though not all of them. The sample includes 110,000 or so clones, 88% seen only once; the top ten take roughly 13%. This CDR3 has 20 amino acids. Trimming removed 5 bases from V and 0 bases from J; junction bases left unmatched: 14. CDR1 and CDR2 from the germline V gene are MNHEY and SMNVEV (reference sequence). J is TRBJ2-1 and V is TRBV27; TRBD2 matches 12 bases. The input for sequencing was peripheral blood, taken on day 0 of MenACWY control vaccination. The clonotype comes from an adult in good health. CDR3 sequence (DNA): TGTGCCAGCAGTCGACACCCGGGGCTAGCGGGGGGGTCCTCCTACAATGAGCAGTTCTTC. This codes for CASSRHPGLAGGSSYNEQFF.